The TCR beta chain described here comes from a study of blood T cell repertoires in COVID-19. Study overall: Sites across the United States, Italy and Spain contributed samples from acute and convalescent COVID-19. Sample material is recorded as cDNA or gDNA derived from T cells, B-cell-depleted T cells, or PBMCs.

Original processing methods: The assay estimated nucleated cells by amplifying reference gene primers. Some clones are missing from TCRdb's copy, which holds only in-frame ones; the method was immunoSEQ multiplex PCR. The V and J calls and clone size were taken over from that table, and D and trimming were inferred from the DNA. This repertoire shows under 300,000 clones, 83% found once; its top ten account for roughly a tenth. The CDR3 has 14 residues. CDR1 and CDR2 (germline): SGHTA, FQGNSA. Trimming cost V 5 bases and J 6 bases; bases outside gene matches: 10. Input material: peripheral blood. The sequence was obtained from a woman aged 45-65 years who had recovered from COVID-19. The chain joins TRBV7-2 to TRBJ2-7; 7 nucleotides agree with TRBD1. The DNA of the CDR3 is TGTGCCAGCAGCGTAACAGGGGCGGTTCGCGAGCAGTACTTC. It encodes CASSVTGAVREQYF.